This entry lists 2 T cell receptor beta chains sequenced from one sample in a study of CD4 T cells in relation to SARS-CoV-2 and coronaviruses. Their antigens are not known. Sequenced by immunoSEQ multiplex PCR; TCRdb stores in-frame clones only, minus some. The sample includes tens of thousands of clones, about three quarters of them seen just once. Specimen: memory CD4+ T cells from PBMCs, cultured in vitro. The receptor source for this set is an adult with COVID-19.

J is TRBJ2-5 and V is TRBV9, with D maybe TRBD2 (5 bases). Looked up from germline, CDR1 is SGDLS and CDR2 is YYNGEE. Trimming shortened V by 0 bases and J by 5 bases, and 11 bases separated the two germline ends. The CDR3 sequence is 14 residues long. The CDR3 bases are TGTGCCAGCAGCGTAGGACTCCGCGGGGAGACCCAGTACTTC. This sequence encodes CASSVGLRGETQYF.

V and J are TRBV5-1 and TRBJ1-3; no clear D gene. Trimming pared 4 bases from V and 0 bases from J, leaving 11 bases between. Germline-derived CDR1 and CDR2 are SGHRS and YFSETQ. CDR3 size: 15 residues. In DNA form, the CDR3 reads TGCGCCAGCAGCCCCCGAAGGGCCTCTGGAAACACCATATATTTT. As protein: CASSPRRASGNTIYF.